This T cell receptor beta chain was obtained from a study of cytomegalovirus exposure and HLA in healthy donors. The overall study: Later analysis reported that the roughly 110 validation repertoires shared the platform of the 500 to 850 first-cohort repertoires. Study results and limitations: It was approximately 150 TCR beta chains that were listed as cytomegalovirus-associated.

The V and J ends lost 5 bases and 5 bases respectively, with 16 bases between them. The CDR3 has 15 amino acids. Germline V gives CDR1 LNHDA, CDR2 SQIVND (reference sequence). Data came from immunoSEQ multiplex PCR; TCRdb stores just in-frame clones and leaves some out. The sample has 180,000 or so clones, approximately 80% seen once; the top ten hold roughly 13%. Points on this clone: Antigen specificity is unknown.

The sample comprised PBMCs. The genes are TRBV19 and TRBJ1-5; D not resolved. The clonotype comes from a woman younger than 45 in good health and CMV-seropositive. This CDR3 reads CASSPGRGYHQPQHF. In DNA, the CDR3 is TGTGCCAGTAGTCCAGGACGGGGATATCATCAGCCCCAGCATTTT.